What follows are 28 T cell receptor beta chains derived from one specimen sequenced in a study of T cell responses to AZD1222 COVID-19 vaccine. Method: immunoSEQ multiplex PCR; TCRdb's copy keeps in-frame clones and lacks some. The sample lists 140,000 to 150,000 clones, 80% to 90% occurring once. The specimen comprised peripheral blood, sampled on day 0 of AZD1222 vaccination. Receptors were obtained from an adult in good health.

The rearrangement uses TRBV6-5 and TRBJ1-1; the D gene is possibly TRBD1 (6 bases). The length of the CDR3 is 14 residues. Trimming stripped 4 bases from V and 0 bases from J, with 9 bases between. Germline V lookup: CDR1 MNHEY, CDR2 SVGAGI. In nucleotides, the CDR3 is TGTGCCAGCAGTTGGGGGCAGGTGAACACTGAAGCTTTCTTT. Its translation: CASSWGQVNTEAFF.

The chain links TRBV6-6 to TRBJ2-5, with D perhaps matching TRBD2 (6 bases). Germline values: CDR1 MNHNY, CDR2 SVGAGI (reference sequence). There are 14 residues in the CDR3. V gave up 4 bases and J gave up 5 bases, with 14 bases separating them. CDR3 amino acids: CASSSWRGAETQYF. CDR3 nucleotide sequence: TGTGCCAGCAGTTCTTGGCGGGGCGCGGAGACCCAGTACTTC.

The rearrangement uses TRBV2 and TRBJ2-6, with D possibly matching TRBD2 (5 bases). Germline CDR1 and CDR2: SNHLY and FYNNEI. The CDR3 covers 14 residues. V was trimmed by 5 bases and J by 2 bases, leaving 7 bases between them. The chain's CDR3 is CASSFGAGANVLTF. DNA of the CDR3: TGTGCCAGCAGTTTCGGGGCTGGGGCCAACGTCCTGACTTTC.

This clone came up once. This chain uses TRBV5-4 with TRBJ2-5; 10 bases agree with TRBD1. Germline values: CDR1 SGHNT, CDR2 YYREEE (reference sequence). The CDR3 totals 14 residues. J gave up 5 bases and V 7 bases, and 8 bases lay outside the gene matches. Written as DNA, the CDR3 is TGTGCCAGCGGGACAGGGGCTACGGCGGAGACCCAGTACTTC. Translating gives CASGTGATAETQYF.

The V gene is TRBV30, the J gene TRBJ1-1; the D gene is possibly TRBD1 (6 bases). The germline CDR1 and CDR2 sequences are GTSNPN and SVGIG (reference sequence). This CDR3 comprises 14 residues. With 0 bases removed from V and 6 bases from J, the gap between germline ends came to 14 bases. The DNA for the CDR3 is TGTGCCTGGAGTGTAGGGGGGAGCGGAGCTGAAGCTTTCTTT. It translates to CAWSVGGSGAEAFF.

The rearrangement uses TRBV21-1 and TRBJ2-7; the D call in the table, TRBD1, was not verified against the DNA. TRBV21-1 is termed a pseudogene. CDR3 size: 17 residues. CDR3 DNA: TGTGCCAGCAGCAAAGTACTGAGGGACAGGGATATTGACGAGCAGTACTTC. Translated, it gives CASSKVLRDRDIDEQYF.

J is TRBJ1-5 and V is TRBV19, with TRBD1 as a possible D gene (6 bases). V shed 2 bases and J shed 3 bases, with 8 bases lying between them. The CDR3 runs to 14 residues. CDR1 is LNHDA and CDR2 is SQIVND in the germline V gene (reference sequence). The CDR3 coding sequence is TGTGCCAGTAGTATATGGGACAACAATCAGCCCCAGCATTTT. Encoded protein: CASSIWDNNQPQHF.

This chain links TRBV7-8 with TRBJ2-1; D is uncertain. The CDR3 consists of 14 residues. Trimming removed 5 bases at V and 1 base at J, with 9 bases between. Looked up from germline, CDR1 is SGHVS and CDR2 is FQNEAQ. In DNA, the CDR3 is TGTGCCAGCAGCAAGGGAACGTCCTACAATGAGCAGTTCTTC. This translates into CASSKGTSYNEQFF.

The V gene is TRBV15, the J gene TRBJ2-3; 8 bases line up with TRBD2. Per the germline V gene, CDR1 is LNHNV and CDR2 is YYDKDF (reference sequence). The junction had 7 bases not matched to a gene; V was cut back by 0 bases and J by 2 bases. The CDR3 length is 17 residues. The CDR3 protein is CATSRDGGGPVTDTQYF. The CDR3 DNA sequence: TGTGCCACCAGCAGAGATGGCGGGGGGCCTGTCACAGATACGCAGTATTTT.

In DNA form, the CDR3 reads TGTGCCAGCAGCCCGGGCCTGATTCGGGAAAAACTGTTTTTT. It encodes CASSPGLIREKLFF. J is TRBJ1-4 and V is TRBV5-8; D gene ambiguous. Germline V gene lookup returns CDR1 SGHTS and CDR2 YDEGEE. The CDR3 consists of 14 residues. V lost 4 bases and J lost 8, with 15 bases in between.

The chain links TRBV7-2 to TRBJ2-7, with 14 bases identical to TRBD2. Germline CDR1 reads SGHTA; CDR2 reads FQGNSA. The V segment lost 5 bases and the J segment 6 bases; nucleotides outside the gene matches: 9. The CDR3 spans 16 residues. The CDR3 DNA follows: TGTGCCAGCAGCCCGACTAGCGGGGGGGCCCAGGGCGAGCAGTACTTC. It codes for CASSPTSGGAQGEQYF.

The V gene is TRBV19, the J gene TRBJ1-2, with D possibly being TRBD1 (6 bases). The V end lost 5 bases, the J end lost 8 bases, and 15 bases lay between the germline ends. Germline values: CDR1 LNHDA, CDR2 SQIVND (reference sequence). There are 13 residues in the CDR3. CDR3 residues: CASSPRAGEGYTF. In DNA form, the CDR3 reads TGTGCCAGTAGTCCTCGGGCAGGGGAGGGCTACACCTTC.

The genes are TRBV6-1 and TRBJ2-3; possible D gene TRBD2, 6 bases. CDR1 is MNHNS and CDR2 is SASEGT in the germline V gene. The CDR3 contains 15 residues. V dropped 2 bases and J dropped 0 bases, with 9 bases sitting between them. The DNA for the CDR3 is TGTGCCAGCAGTGAATTCGGGACTAGCACAGATACGCAGTATTTT. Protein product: CASSEFGTSTDTQYF.

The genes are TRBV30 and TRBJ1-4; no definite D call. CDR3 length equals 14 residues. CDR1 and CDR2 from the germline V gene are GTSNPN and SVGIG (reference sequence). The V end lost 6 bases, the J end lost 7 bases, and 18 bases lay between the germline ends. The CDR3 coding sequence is TGTGCCTGTTTAAATAACGGCCAACGTGAAAAACTGTTTTTT. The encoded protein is CACLNNGQREKLFF.

CDR3 coding DNA: TGTGCCAGCAGTGAAGCGCTCGCGGGGACCCTCGGCAATGAGCAGTTCTTC. Amino acids: CASSEALAGTLGNEQFF. The gene calls are TRBV6-1 and TRBJ2-1; a possible D gene is TRBD2 (6 bases). V dropped 0 bases and J dropped 6 bases, with 18 bases sitting between them. The CDR3 length is 17 residues. Germline CDR1 MNHNS, CDR2 SASEGT.

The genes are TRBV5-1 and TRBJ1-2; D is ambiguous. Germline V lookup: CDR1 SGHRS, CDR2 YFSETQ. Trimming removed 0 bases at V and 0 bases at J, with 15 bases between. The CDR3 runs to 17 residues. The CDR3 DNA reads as TGCGCCAGCAGCTTGGAGGCGGGCCTTGGAGCTAACTATGGCTACACCTTC. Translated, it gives CASSLEAGLGANYGYTF.

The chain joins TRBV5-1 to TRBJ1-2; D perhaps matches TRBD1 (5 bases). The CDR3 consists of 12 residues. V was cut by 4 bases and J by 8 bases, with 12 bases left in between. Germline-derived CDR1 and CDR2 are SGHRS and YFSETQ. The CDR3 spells CASSTGTVGYTF. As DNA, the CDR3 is TGCGCCAGCAGCACGGGGACCGTAGGCTACACCTTC.

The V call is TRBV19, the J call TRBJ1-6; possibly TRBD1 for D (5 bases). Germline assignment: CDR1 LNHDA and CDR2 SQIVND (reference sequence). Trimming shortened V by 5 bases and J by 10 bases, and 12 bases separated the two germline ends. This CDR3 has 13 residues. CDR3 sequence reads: CASSSTPGSPLHF. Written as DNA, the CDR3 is TGTGCCAGTAGTTCCACCCCAGGGTCACCCCTCCACTTT.

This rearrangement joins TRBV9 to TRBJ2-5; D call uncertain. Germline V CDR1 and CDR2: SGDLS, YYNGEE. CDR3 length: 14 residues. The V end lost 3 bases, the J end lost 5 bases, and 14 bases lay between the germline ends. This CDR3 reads CASSGGLVGETQYF. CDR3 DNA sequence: TGTGCCAGCAGCGGAGGCCTAGTTGGGGAGACCCAGTACTTC.

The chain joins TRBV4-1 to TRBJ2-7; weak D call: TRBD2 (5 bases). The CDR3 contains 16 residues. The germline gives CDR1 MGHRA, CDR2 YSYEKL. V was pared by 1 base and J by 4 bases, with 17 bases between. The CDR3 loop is CASSQVLGNTHYEQYF. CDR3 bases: TGCGCCAGCAGCCAAGTCCTCGGGAATACTCATTACGAGCAGTACTTC.

The CDR3 DNA is TGCGCCAGCAGCTTATGGGGGCGAAGGACTGAAGCTTTCTTT. Protein sequence: CASSLWGRRTEAFF. The chain carries TRBV5-1 and TRBJ1-1, with D maybe TRBD1 (6 bases). Looked up from germline, CDR1 is SGHRS and CDR2 is YFSETQ. This CDR3 spans 14 amino acids. V lost 2 bases and J 5 bases, leaving 13 bases between the germline ends.

CDR3 in amino acids: CSVEGYYQEAFF. CDR3 nucleotides: TGCAGCGTTGAGGGCTATTACCAAGAAGCTTTCTTT. V and J are TRBV29-1 and TRBJ1-1; D is unclear. The CDR3 spans 12 residues. Between the trimmed V and J ends, which lost 3 bases and 8 bases, there was a span of 13 bases. Germline-derived CDR1 and CDR2 are SQVTM and ANQGSEA.

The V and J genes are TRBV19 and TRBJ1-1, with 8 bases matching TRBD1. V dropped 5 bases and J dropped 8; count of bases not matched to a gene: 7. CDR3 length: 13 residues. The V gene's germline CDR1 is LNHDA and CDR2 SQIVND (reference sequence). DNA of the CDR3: TGTGCCAGTAGTGTGGACAGGGAGCGAGAAGCTTTCTTT. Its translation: CASSVDREREAFF. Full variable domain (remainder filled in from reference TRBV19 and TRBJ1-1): DGGITQSPKYLFRKEGQNVTLSCEQNLNHDAMYWYRQDPGQGLRLIYYSQIVNDFQKGDIAEGYSVSREKKESFPLTVTSAQKNPTAFYLCASSVDREREAFFGQGTRLTVV.

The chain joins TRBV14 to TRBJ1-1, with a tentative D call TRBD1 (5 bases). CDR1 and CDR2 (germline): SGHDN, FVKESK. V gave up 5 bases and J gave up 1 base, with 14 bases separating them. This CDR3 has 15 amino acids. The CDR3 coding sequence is TGTGCCAGCAGCGGGGACCGGCGGGGGAACACTGAAGCTTTCTTT. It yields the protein CASSGDRRGNTEAFF.

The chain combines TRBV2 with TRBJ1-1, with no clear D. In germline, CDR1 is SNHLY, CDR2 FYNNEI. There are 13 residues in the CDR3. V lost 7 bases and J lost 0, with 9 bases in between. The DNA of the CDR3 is TGTGCCAGCAAACAGAACATGAACACTGAAGCTTTCTTT. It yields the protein CASKQNMNTEAFF. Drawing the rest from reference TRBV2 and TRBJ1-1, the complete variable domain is EPEVTQTPSHQVTQMGQEVILRCVPISNHLYFYWYRQILGQKVEFLVSFYNNEISEKSEIFDDQFSVERPDGSNFTLKIRSTKLEDSAMYFCASKQNMNTEAFFGQGTRLTVV.

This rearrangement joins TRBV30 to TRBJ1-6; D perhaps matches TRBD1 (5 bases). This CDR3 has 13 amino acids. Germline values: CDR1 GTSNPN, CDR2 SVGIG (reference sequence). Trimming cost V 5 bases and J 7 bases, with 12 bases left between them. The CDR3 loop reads CAWDSGGNSPLHF. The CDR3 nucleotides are TGTGCCTGGGACAGTGGGGGAAATTCACCCCTCCACTTT.

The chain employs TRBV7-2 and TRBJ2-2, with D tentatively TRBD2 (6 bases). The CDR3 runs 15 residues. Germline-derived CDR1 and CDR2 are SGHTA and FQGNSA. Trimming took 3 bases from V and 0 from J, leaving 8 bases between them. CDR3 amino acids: CASSFWGANTGELFF. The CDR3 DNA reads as TGTGCCAGCAGCTTCTGGGGGGCGAACACCGGGGAGCTGTTTTTT.

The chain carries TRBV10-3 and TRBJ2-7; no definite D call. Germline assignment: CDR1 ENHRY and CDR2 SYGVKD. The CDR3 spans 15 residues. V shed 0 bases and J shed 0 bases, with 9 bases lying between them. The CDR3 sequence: CAISESVESSYEQYF. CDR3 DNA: TGTGCCATCAGTGAGTCGGTTGAGAGCTCCTACGAGCAGTACTTC.